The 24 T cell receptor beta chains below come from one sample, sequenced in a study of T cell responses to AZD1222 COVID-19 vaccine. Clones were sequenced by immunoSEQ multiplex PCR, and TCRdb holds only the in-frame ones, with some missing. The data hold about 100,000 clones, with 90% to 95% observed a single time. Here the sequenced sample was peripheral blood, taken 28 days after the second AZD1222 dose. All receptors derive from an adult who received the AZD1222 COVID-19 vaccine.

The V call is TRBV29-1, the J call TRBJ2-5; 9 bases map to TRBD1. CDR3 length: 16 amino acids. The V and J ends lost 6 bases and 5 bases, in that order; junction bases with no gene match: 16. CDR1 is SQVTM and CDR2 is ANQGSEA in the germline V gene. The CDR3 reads CSVAGTGNFRRETQYF. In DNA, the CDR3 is TGCAGCGTCGCTGGGACAGGGAATTTTCGTAGGGAGACCCAGTACTTC.

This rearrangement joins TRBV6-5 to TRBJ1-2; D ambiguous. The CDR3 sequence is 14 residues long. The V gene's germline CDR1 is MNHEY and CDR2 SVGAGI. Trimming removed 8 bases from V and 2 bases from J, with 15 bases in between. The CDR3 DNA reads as TGTGCCAGCCTGAATCTTGGGCTCAACTATGGCTACACCTTC. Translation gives CASLNLGLNYGYTF.

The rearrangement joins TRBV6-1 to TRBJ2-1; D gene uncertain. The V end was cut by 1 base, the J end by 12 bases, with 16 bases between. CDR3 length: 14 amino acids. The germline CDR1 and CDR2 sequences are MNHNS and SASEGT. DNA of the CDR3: TGTGCCAGCAGTGAAGTGACGGCTGCCTTTGGGCAGTTCTTC. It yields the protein CASSEVTAAFGQFF.

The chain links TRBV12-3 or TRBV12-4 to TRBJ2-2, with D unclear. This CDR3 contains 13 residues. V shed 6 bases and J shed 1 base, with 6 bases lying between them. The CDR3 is CASSRRNTGELFF. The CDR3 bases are TGTGCCAGCAGCCGACGGAACACCGGGGAGCTGTTTTTT.

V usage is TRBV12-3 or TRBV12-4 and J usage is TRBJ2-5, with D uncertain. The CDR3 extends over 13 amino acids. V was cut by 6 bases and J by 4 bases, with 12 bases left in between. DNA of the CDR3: TGTGCCAGCAGCCAAACCAGTCTAGAGACCCAGTACTTC. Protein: CASSQTSLETQYF.

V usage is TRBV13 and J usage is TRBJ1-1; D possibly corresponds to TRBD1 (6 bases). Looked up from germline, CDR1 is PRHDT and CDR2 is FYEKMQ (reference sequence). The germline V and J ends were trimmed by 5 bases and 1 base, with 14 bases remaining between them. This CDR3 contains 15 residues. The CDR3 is CASSPSAGANTEAFF. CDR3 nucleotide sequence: TGTGCCAGCAGCCCCTCTGCGGGGGCGAACACTGAAGCTTTCTTT.

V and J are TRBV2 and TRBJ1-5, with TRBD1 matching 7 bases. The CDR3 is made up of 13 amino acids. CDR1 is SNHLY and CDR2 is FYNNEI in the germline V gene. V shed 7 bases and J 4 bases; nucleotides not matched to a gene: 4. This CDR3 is CASMGTENQPQHF. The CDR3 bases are TGTGCCAGCATGGGGACAGAGAATCAGCCCCAGCATTTT.

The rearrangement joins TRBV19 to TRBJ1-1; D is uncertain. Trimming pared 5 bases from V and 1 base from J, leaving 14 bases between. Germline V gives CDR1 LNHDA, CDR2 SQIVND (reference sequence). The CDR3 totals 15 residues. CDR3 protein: CASSLASSWNTEAFF. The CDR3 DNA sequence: TGTGCCAGTAGTCTCGCTTCGAGCTGGAACACTGAAGCTTTCTTT.

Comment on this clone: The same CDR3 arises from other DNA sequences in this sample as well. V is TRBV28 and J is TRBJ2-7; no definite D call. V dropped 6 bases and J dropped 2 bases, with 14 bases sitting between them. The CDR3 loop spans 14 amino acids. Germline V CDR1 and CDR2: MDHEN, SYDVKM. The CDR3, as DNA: TGTGCCAGCAGCCCAGGTGGCAGCACCTACGAGCAGTACTTC. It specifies CASSPGGSTYEQYF.

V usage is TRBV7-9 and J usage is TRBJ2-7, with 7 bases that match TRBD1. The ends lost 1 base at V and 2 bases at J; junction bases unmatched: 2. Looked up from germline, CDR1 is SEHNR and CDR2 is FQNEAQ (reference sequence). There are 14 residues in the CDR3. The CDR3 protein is CASSLGTGAYEQYF. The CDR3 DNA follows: TGTGCCAGCAGCTTAGGAACAGGGGCCTACGAGCAGTACTTC.

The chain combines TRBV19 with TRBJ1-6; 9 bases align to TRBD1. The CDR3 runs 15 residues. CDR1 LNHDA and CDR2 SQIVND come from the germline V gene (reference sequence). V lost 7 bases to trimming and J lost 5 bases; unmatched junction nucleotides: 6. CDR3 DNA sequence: TGTGCCAGTACCCAATGGGACAGGGATAATTCACCCCTCCACTTT. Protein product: CASTQWDRDNSPLHF.

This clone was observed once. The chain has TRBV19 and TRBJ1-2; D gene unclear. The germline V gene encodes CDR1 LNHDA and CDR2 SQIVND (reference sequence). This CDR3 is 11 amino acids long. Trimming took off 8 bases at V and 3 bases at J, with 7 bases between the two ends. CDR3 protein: CASSRDYGYTF. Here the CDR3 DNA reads TGTGCCAGTTCCCGGGACTATGGCTACACCTTC. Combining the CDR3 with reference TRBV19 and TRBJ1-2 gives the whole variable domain DGGITQSPKYLFRKEGQNVTLSCEQNLNHDAMYWYRQDPGQGLRLIYYSQIVNDFQKGDIAEGYSVSREKKESFPLTVTSAQKNPTAFYLCASSRDYGYTFGSGTRLTVV.

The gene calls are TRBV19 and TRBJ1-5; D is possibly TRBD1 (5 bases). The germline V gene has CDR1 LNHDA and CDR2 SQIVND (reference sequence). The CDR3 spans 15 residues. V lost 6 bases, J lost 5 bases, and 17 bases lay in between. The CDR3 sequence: CASRISGQFYQPQHF. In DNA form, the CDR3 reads TGTGCCAGTAGGATTTCGGGGCAGTTCTATCAGCCCCAGCATTTT.

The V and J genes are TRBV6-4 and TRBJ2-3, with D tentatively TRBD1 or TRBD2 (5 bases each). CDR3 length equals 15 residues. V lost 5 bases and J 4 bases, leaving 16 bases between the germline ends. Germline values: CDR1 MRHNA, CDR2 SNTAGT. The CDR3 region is CASSPDGTKADTQYF. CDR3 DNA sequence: TGTGCCAGCAGTCCCGACGGGACCAAGGCAGATACGCAGTATTTT.

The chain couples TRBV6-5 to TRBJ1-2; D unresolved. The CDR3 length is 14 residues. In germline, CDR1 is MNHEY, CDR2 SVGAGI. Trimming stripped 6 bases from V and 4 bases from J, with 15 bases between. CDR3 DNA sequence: TGTGCCAGCAGGGATCCGGGCCTTTTCTATGGCTACACCTTC. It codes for CASRDPGLFYGYTF.

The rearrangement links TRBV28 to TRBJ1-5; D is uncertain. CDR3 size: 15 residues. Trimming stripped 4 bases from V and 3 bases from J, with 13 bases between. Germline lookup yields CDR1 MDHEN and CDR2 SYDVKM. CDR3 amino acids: CASSSRRGFNQPQHF. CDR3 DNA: TGTGCCAGCAGTTCCAGACGGGGATTCAATCAGCCCCAGCATTTT. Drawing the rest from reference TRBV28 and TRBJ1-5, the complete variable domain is DVKVTQSSRYLVKRTGEKVFLECVQDMDHENMFWYRQDPGLGLRLIYFSYDVKMKEKGDIPEGYSVSREKKERFSLILESASTNQTSMYLCASSSRRGFNQPQHFGDGTRLSIL.

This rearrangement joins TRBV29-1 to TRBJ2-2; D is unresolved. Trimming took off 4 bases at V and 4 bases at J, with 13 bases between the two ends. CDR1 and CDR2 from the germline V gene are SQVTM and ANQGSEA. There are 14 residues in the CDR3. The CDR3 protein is CSVATLEGTGELFF. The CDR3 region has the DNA TGCAGCGTTGCGACACTCGAAGGCACCGGGGAGCTGTTTTTT.

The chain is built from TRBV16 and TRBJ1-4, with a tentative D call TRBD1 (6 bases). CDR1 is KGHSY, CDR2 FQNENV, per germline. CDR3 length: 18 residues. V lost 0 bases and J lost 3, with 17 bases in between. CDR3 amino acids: CASSQSETGLAPNEKLFF. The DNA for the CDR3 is TGTGCCAGCAGCCAATCGGAGACAGGATTAGCCCCTAATGAAAAACTGTTTTTT.

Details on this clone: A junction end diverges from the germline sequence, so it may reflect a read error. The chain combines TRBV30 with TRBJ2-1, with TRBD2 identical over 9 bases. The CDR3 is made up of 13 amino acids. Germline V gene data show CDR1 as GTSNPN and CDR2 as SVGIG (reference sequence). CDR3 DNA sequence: TGTGCCTGGACCTCGGGGGGCGGGAGGGCTATCGTCTTC. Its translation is CAWTSGGGRAIVF.

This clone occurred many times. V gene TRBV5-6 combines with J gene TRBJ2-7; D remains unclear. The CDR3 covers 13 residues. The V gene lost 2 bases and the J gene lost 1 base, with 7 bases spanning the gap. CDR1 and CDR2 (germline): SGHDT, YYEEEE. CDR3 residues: CASSFGDSYEQYF. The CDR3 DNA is TGTGCCAGCAGCTTTGGCGATTCCTACGAGCAGTACTTC. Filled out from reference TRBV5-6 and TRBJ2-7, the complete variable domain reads DAGVTQSPTHLIKTRGQQVTLRCSPKSGHDTVSWYQQALGQGPQFIFQYYEEEERQRGNFPDRFSGHQFPNYSSELNVNALLLGDSALYLCASSFGDSYEQYFGPGTRLTVT.

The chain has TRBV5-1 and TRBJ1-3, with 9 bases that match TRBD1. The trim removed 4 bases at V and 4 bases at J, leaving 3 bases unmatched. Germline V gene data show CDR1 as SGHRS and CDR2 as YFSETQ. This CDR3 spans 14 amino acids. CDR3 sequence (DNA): TGCGCCAGCAGCGATGGGACAGGGGGAAACACCATATATTTT. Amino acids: CASSDGTGGNTIYF.

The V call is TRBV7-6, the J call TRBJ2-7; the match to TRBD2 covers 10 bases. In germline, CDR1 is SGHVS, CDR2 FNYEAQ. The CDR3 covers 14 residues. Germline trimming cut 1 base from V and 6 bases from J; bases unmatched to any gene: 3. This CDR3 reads CASSLVAGGSEQYF. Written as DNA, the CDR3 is TGTGCCAGCAGCTTAGTAGCGGGAGGTAGCGAGCAGTACTTC.

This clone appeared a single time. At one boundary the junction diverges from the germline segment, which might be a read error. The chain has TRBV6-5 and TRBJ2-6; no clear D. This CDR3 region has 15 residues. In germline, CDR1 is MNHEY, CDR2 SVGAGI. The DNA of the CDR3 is TGTGCCAGCCGTTACTCCCCGGAGGGGGCCAACGTCCTGACTTTC. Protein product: CASRYSPEGANVLTF.

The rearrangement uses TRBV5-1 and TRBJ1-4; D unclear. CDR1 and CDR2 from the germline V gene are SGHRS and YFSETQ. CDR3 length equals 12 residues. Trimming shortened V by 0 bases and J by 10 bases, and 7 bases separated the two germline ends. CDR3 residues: CASSLAKGKLFF. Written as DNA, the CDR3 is TGCGCCAGCAGCTTGGCCAAAGGAAAACTGTTTTTT. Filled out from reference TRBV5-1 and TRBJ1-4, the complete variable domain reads KAGVTQTPRYLIKTRGQQVTLSCSPISGHRSVSWYQQTPGQGLQFLFEYFSETQRNKGNFPGRFSGRQFSNSRSEMNVSTLELGDSALYLCASSLAKGKLFFGSGTQLSVL.